One sample yielded the 3 T cell receptor beta chains listed below, sequenced in a study of blood T cell repertoires in COVID-19 (dated by TCRdb to the early 2020s). Libraries came from the immunoSEQ multiplex PCR assay. TCRdb provides this immuneACCESS table in a form limited to in-frame rearrangements. Some clones are lacking; in checked studies, under half of them reflect an unresolved V gene, and why the rest are absent is not known. For this sample there are about 150,000 clones; roughly nine tenths appear just once. The ten largest clones represent over 12% of the sample. Sequencing input: peripheral blood. The receptor set was obtained from a woman in her thirties or forties with acute or convalescent COVID-19.

V usage is TRBV9 and J usage is TRBJ1-5; TRBD1 is a possible D gene (6 bases). Between the trimmed V and J ends, which lost 3 bases and 3 bases, there was a span of 13 bases. The CDR3 covers 15 residues. Per the germline V gene, CDR1 is SGDLS and CDR2 is YYNGEE. The chain's CDR3 is CASSASGTSNQPQHF. In nucleotides, the CDR3 is TGTGCCAGCAGCGCATCCGGGACATCCAATCAGCCCCAGCATTTT.

V usage is TRBV4-2 and J usage is TRBJ1-1; D remains ambiguous. Germline CDR1 and CDR2: LGHNA and YNFKEQ. Trimming shortened V by 0 bases and J by 1 base, and 6 bases separated the two germline ends. The length of the CDR3 is 14 residues. The CDR3 sequence: CASSQEYRNTEAFF. The CDR3, as DNA: TGTGCCAGCAGCCAAGAGTACAGGAACACTGAAGCTTTCTTT.

V and J are TRBV4-1 and TRBJ1-2, with 9 bases matching TRBD1. Germline loops: CDR1 MGHRA, CDR2 YSYEKL. The CDR3 length is 18 residues. J gave up 4 bases and V 3 bases, and 15 bases lay outside the gene matches. The CDR3 is CASSHELTNRGRIYGYTF. The CDR3 region has the DNA TGCGCCAGCAGCCACGAATTAACCAACAGGGGGCGCATCTATGGCTACACCTTC.